This TCR beta chain was retrieved from a study of spatial heterogeneity in lung cancer. On the study more broadly: Combinations of a unique TCR and a UMI were tallied in raw reads, and on average each appeared more than ten times.

Time point: sample taken at primary tumor resection. The input material, whole RNA from tumor, nontumor lung or frozen PBMC, was sequenced unsorted. This clonotype rates as large (0.1 to 1%). The CDR3 length is 14 residues. The V end was cut by 0 bases, the J end by 7 bases, with 12 bases between. Germline V gives CDR1 MNHEY, CDR2 SVGAGI. MiXCR, run by TCRdb on the 5' RACE reads, gives a single entry per CDR3 protein. This sample has around 3,500 distinct CDR3 sequences, with over 7.5% found just once. This specimen was normal lung tissue next to the tumor, taken at surgery. This TCR was sampled from a male donor with early-stage non-small cell lung cancer. J is TRBJ1-2 and V is TRBV6-5; D uncertain. Written as DNA, the CDR3 is TGTGCCAGCAGTTACTCCTCCAAGGGAGTTGGCTACACCTTC. Amino acid sequence: CASSYSSKGVGYTF.